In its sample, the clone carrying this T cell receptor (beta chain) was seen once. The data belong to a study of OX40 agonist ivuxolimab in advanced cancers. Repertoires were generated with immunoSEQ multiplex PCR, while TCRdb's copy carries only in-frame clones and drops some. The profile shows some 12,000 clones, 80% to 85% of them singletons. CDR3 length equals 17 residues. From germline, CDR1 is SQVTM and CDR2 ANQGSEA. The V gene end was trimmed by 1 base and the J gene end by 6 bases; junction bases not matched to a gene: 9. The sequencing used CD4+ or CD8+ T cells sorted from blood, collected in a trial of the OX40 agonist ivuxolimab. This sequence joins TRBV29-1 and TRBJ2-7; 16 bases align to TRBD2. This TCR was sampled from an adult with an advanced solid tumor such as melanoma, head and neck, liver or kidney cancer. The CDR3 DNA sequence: TGCAGCGTTGAAGTATGGGGACTAGCGGGAGGGCAGGTCGAGCAGTACTTC. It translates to CSVEVWGLAGGQVEQYF.